These 23 T cell receptor beta chains were all obtained from the same sample, sequenced in a study of blood T cell repertoires in COVID-19. Data came from immunoSEQ multiplex PCR; TCRdb stores just in-frame clones and leaves some out. Found here are approximately 260,000 clones, 75% to 95% of them singletons; the top ten hold approximately 1.9%. The sequencing input was PBMCs or T cells enriched from blood (not recorded which). Receptors were obtained from a woman aged 18-29 years who had recovered from COVID-19.

V gene TRBV10-2 combines with J gene TRBJ2-2, with a weak D call TRBD2 (5 bases). The CDR3 runs to 15 residues. CDR1 is WSHSY, CDR2 SAAADI, per germline. V was shortened by 2 bases and J by 0 bases, with 7 bases between the two germline ends. CDR3: CASSEQRSNTGELFF. CDR3 bases: TGCGCCAGCAGTGAGCAGCGGTCGAACACCGGGGAGCTGTTTTTT.

This rearrangement joins TRBV18 to TRBJ1-3, with D maybe TRBD1 (5 bases). The CDR3 contains 18 residues. Germline lookup yields CDR1 KGHSH and CDR2 LQKENI. Deletions cut 2 bases from V and 2 bases from J, with 19 bases between. The CDR3 DNA follows: TGTGCCAGCTCACCATTGTTGGGTCCAGGGAAGGCTGGAAACACCATATATTTT. This encodes CASSPLLGPGKAGNTIYF.

This clone was found a few times. The chain links TRBV24-1 to TRBJ2-3; 10 bases fit TRBD1. V shed 6 bases and J 2 bases; nucleotides not matched to a gene: 4. Germline V lookup: CDR1 KGHDR, CDR2 SFDVKD. This CDR3 comprises 15 residues. CDR3 residues: CATSMGQGTTDTQYF. CDR3 bases: TGTGCCACCAGTATGGGACAGGGGACCACAGATACGCAGTATTTT.

V usage is TRBV19 and J usage is TRBJ1-1; D remains unclear. This CDR3 is built from 15 residues. From germline, CDR1 is LNHDA and CDR2 SQIVND (reference sequence). V lost 1 base and J 1 base, leaving 10 bases between the germline ends. CDR3 DNA: TGTGCCAGTAGTATAGTAGCTCGATCGAACACTGAAGCTTTCTTT. Protein product: CASSIVARSNTEAFF.

Only one count was recorded for this clone. This chain uses TRBV7-2 with TRBJ2-7; unclear D gene. The V gene's germline CDR1 is SGHTA and CDR2 FQGNSA. The CDR3 totals 13 residues. V gave up 5 bases and J gave up 0 bases, with 8 bases separating them. CDR3 sequence (DNA): TGTGCCAGCAGCAAGCTTCCCTCCTACGAGCAGTACTTC. Protein sequence: CASSKLPSYEQYF.

The DNA for the CDR3 is TGCAGCACAATGCGGACAGGCACTGAAGCTTTCTTT. It translates to CSTMRTGTEAFF. The chain carries TRBV29-1 and TRBJ1-1; the match to TRBD1 covers 7 bases. The CDR3 is 12 residues long. The V segment lost 8 bases and the J segment 4 bases; nucleotides outside the gene matches: 7. Germline loops: CDR1 SQVTM, CDR2 ANQGSEA.

The J gene is TRBJ2-1, the V gene TRBV4-3; TRBD1 matches 7 bases. The junction had 8 bases not matched to a gene; V was cut back by 4 bases and J by 2 bases. Germline lookup yields CDR1 LGHNA and CDR2 YSLEER. The CDR3 is 16 residues long. The CDR3 DNA follows: TGCGCCAGCAGCCGGGAGACAGGGTCCCCCTACAATGAGCAGTTCTTC. Residues: CASSRETGSPYNEQFF.

J is TRBJ2-3 and V is TRBV9; 7 bases agree with TRBD2. V trimming: 0 bases; J trimming: 0 bases; junction bases outside the gene matches: 10. The CDR3 has 18 amino acids. Germline V CDR1 and CDR2: SGDLS, YYNGEE. The CDR3 DNA follows: TGTGCCAGCAGCGTAGGGGCCAGCGGGACCACTAGCACAGATACGCAGTATTTT. Encoded protein: CASSVGASGTTSTDTQYF.

V gene TRBV5-6 combines with J gene TRBJ2-3; 9 bases agree with TRBD1. The germline CDR1 and CDR2 sequences are SGHDT and YYEEEE. V lost 1 base to trimming and J lost 4 bases; unmatched junction nucleotides: 7. This CDR3 spans 16 amino acids. The CDR3 here is CASSLPGQGIADTQYF. The DNA for the CDR3 is TGTGCCAGCAGCTTGCCTGGACAGGGGATTGCAGATACGCAGTATTTT.

The rearrangement uses TRBV18 and TRBJ2-3; a possible D gene is TRBD1 (5 bases). From germline, CDR1 is KGHSH and CDR2 LQKENI. The V end lost 3 bases, the J end lost 3 bases, and 13 bases lay between the germline ends. This CDR3 is built from 15 residues. CDR3: CASSPRQYGTDTQYF. In DNA form, the CDR3 reads TGTGCCAGCTCACCCCGACAGTATGGAACAGATACGCAGTATTTT.

The chain has TRBV7-8 and TRBJ1-5; D possibly corresponds to TRBD1 (6 bases). This CDR3 has 18 residues. V shed 5 bases and J shed 1 base, with 21 bases lying between them. Germline V gene sequence: CDR1 SGHVS, CDR2 FQNEAQ. The CDR3 spells CASSPRTVRQGSNQPQHF. CDR3 sequence (DNA): TGTGCCAGCAGCCCCCGGACAGTCCGGCAAGGGAGCAATCAGCCCCAGCATTTT.

The CDR3 sequence is CASSLGQGSGNTIYF. CDR3 DNA: TGTGCCAGCAGTTTAGGACAGGGCTCTGGAAACACCATATATTTT. The V gene is TRBV28, the J gene TRBJ1-3; 8 bases agree with TRBD1. CDR3 length: 15 residues. The germline V gene has CDR1 MDHEN and CDR2 SYDVKM. The V gene end was trimmed by 2 bases and the J gene end by 0 bases; junction bases not matched to a gene: 0.

The genes are TRBV13 and TRBJ1-3; 8 positions match TRBD1. Germline V gene data show CDR1 as PRHDT and CDR2 as FYEKMQ (reference sequence). Trimming removed 1 base from V and 0 bases from J; junction bases left unmatched: 8. This CDR3 contains 18 residues. CDR3 DNA sequence: TGTGCCAGCAGCTTAGCCTCGGGACAGGCATTCTCTGGAAACACCATATATTTT. Its protein product is CASSLASGQAFSGNTIYF. Variable domain in full (rest from reference TRBV13 and TRBJ1-3): AAGVIQSPRHLIKEKRETATLKCYPIPRHDTVYWYQQGPGQDPQFLISFYEKMQSDKGSIPDRFSAQQFSDYHSELNMSSLELGDSALYFCASSLASGQAFSGNTIYFGEGSWLTVV.

The chain employs TRBV29-1 and TRBJ1-1; TRBD1 might be the D (5 bases). Deletions cut 5 bases from V and 4 bases from J, with 17 bases between. The CDR3 is 14 residues long. Germline-derived CDR1 and CDR2 are SQVTM and ANQGSEA. The CDR3 sequence is CSVSKGGVSTEAFF. As DNA, the CDR3 is TGCAGCGTTTCCAAAGGAGGGGTGAGCACTGAAGCTTTCTTT.

This clone has more than one count but fewer than ten. This chain joins TRBV5-6 and TRBJ1-2; D not certain. The CDR3 spans 13 residues. Deletions cut 6 bases from V and 8 bases from J, with 17 bases between. CDR1 is SGHDT and CDR2 is YYEEEE in the germline V gene. The CDR3 region is CASTGKVTGGYTF. CDR3 DNA sequence: TGTGCCAGCACCGGAAAAGTGACGGGGGGCTACACCTTC.

The V gene is TRBV28, the J gene TRBJ2-1; 12 bases are shared with TRBD2. J lost 0 bases, V lost 4 bases, and 16 bases had no gene match. There are 21 residues in the CDR3. Per germline, CDR1 MDHEN and CDR2 SYDVKM. As DNA, the CDR3 is TGTGCCAGCAGTTCATTGACTAGCGGGAGCCCAAAGAGGGGCTCCTACAATGAGCAGTTCTTC. It specifies CASSSLTSGSPKRGSYNEQFF.

The chain employs TRBV5-1 and TRBJ1-2, with D possibly TRBD1 on 5 matching bases. Between the trimmed V and J ends, which lost 6 bases and 8 bases, there was a span of 20 bases. Germline lookup yields CDR1 SGHRS and CDR2 YFSETQ. The CDR3 has 14 amino acids. CDR3 DNA: TGCGCCAGCACCAAGGACGGAGGGGCGCAGGGCTACACCTTC. This translates into CASTKDGGAQGYTF. Using reference TRBV5-1 and TRBJ1-2 for the parts outside the CDR3, the full variable domain is KAGVTQTPRYLIKTRGQQVTLSCSPISGHRSVSWYQQTPGQGLQFLFEYFSETQRNKGNFPGRFSGRQFSNSRSEMNVSTLELGDSALYLCASTKDGGAQGYTFGSGTRLTVV.

This rearrangement joins TRBV19 to TRBJ1-6; D uncertain. CDR1 and CDR2 (germline): LNHDA, SQIVND (reference sequence). The germline V and J ends were trimmed by 4 bases and 8 bases, with 12 bases remaining between them. The CDR3 has 14 residues. CDR3 protein: CASSNTGRDSPLHF. CDR3 in DNA: TGTGCCAGTAGTAACACCGGTCGGGATTCACCCCTCCACTTT.

The chain combines TRBV7-2 with TRBJ1-6; TRBD1 is a possible D gene (6 bases). The V end was cut by 5 bases, the J end by 9 bases, with 14 bases between. Looked up from germline, CDR1 is SGHTA and CDR2 is FQGNSA. The CDR3 spans 14 residues. The CDR3 loop is CASSQGYQSSPLHF. The DNA for the CDR3 is TGTGCCAGCAGCCAGGGGTACCAGAGTTCACCCCTCCACTTT.

This clone was seen once. The V call is TRBV6-1, the J call TRBJ1-5, with D perhaps TRBD1 (6 bases). V lost 2 bases, J lost 0 bases, and 14 bases lay in between. The CDR3 is 17 residues long. Per germline, CDR1 MNHNS and CDR2 SASEGT. The CDR3 nucleotides are TGTGCCAGCAGTGAACCCTTTCGGACAGCTAGCAATCAGCCCCAGCATTTT. This codes for CASSEPFRTASNQPQHF.

J is TRBJ2-7 and V is TRBV13; D is ambiguous. In germline, CDR1 is PRHDT, CDR2 FYEKMQ (reference sequence). Trimming removed 3 bases from V and 0 bases from J, with 6 bases in between. This CDR3 region has 13 residues. CDR3 nucleotides: TGTGCCAGCAGCTTCGAGCGCTCCTACGAGCAGTACTTC. It translates to CASSFERSYEQYF.

This clone was detected only a few times. This rearrangement joins TRBV7-9 to TRBJ1-4; 10 bases line up with TRBD1. Trimming removed 8 bases from V and 5 bases from J; junction bases left unmatched: 5. Germline CDR1 SEHNR, CDR2 FQNEAQ (reference sequence). There are 14 residues in the CDR3. DNA of the CDR3: TGTGCCAGCTCGCGGACAGGGGGAAATGAAAAACTGTTTTTT. Its protein product is CASSRTGGNEKLFF.

The J gene is TRBJ2-5, the V gene TRBV9; D remains ambiguous. Germline CDR1 and CDR2: SGDLS and YYNGEE. V was pared by 3 bases and J by 7 bases, with 19 bases between. The CDR3 has 15 amino acids. The CDR3 DNA reads as TGTGCCAGCAGCGCTTCGGAGATTCCTCTTGGGACCCAGTACTTC. This gives the protein CASSASEIPLGTQYF.